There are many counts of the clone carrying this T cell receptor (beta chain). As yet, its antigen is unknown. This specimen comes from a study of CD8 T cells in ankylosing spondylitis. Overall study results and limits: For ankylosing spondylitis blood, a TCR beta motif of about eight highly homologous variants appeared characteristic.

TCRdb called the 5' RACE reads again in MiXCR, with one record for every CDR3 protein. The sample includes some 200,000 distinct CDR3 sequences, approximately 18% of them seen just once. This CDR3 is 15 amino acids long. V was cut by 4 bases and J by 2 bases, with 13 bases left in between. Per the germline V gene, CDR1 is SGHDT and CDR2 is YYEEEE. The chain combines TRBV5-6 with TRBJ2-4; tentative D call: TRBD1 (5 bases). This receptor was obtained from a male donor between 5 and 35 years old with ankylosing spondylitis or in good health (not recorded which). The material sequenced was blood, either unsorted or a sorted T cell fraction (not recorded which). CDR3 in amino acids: CASSRRQGSKNIQYF. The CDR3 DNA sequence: TGTGCCAGCAGCCGACGGCAGGGATCCAAAAACATTCAGTACTTC.